This T cell receptor (beta chain) is drawn from a study of beta chain features in type 1 diabetes. Comment on this clone: The antigen remains unidentified.

Trimming removed 6 bases from V and 2 bases from J; junction bases left unmatched: 7. The CDR3 has 15 residues. In germline, CDR1 is SEHNR, CDR2 FQNEAQ (reference sequence). Study outcomes and limitations: The cDNA sequencing approach could over-represent high-TCR-expressing cells. More deletions and fewer insertions at VDJ junctions were found in patients with type 1 diabetes. The study found that naive, central memory and Treg TCRB repertoires appeared more similar in patients than in healthy donors.

Every isolated RNA sample was fully reverse transcribed, so sequencing captured expressed TCRB transcripts. Generated by immunoSEQ multiplex PCR, the TCRdb table keeps only in-frame clones and is missing some. The sample has about 350,000 clones, 20% seen once; the top ten hold under 0.055%. Every single donor gave one heparinised blood draw, and these averaged roughly 120 mL. The source is a woman aged 18-30 years in good health. The sample taken for sequencing was naive CD4+ T cells from blood. V and J are TRBV7-9 and TRBJ2-3; 8 nucleotides match TRBD2. Here the CDR3 reads CASSPRGRNTDTQYF. DNA of the CDR3: TGTGCCAGCAGTCCCCGCGGGAGGAACACAGATACGCAGTATTTT.